The 9 T cell receptor beta chains below were found in one sample sequenced in a study of T-cell memory formation after mild COVID-19. TCRdb used MiXCR to reprocess the 5' RACE reads, holding one entry per CDR3 protein. This sample carries roughly 240,000 distinct CDR3 sequences, about 17% of them seen once, and the ten largest clones take about a fifth. The sample taken for sequencing was PBMCs or a T cell subset sorted from them (not recorded which). These receptors were taken from a man between 18 and 29 years old who had mild COVID-19 (a few samples of this study predate the infection). Cell type and time point are not known.

This clonotype is a singleton in its sample. V and J are TRBV19 and TRBJ2-6, with 7 bases identical to TRBD2. The CDR3 is 15 amino acids. V was clipped by 11 bases and J by 1 base; unmatched bases: 8. Per germline, CDR1 LNHDA and CDR2 SQIVND (reference sequence). DNA of the CDR3: TGTGCCGTTTGGGGGGGATCTTCTGGGGCCAACGTCCTGACTTTC. It encodes CAVWGGSSGANVLTF.

This clonotype came up a few times. This chain joins TRBV12-3 or TRBV12-4 and TRBJ2-3; TRBD2 is a possible D gene (6 bases). V gave up 6 bases and J gave up 3 bases, with 16 bases separating them. CDR3 length: 15 residues. CDR3 bases: TGTGCCAGCAGCAGCGACTCCGCGGGGACAGATACGCAGTATTTT. It translates to CASSSDSAGTDTQYF.

The V and J genes are TRBV7-6 and TRBJ2-5; 10 bases fit TRBD1. The germline CDR1 and CDR2 sequences are SGHVS and FNYEAQ. Trimming took 4 bases from V and 5 from J; bases not matched to a gene: 4. This CDR3 has 14 amino acids. Here the CDR3 reads CASSSGQGDETQYF. The CDR3 region has the DNA TGTGCCAGCAGCTCTGGACAGGGGGACGAGACCCAGTACTTC.

This clonotype occurred a few times. This rearrangement joins TRBV20-1 to TRBJ2-5; possible D gene TRBD2, 6 bases. V lost 8 bases to trimming and J lost 5 bases, with 15 bases between them. The length of the CDR3 is 12 residues. In germline, CDR1 is DFQATT, CDR2 SNEGSKA (reference sequence). The CDR3 DNA is TGCAGTCCACCAACTGGGGGGGAGACCCAGTACTTC. Translated, it gives CSPPTGGETQYF.

This clonotype showed up just a few times. The chain is built from TRBV7-6 and TRBJ2-4; TRBD2 is a possible D gene (7 bases). The V end lost 0 bases, the J end lost 0 bases, and 12 bases lay between the germline ends. CDR1 and CDR2 from the germline V gene are SGHVS and FNYEAQ. The CDR3 loop spans 17 amino acids. CDR3 in DNA: TGTGCCAGCAGCTTAGCCGCGGGGGCCATAGCCAAAAACATTCAGTACTTC. It codes for CASSLAAGAIAKNIQYF.

Many counts were recorded for this clonotype. The rearrangement links TRBV10-2 to TRBJ2-1; TRBD2 matches at 12 bases. V gave up 4 bases and J gave up 7 bases; unmatched junction bases: 17. The V gene's germline CDR1 is WSHSY and CDR2 SAAADI. The CDR3 is made up of 19 amino acids. CDR3 nucleotide sequence: TGCGCCAGCAGTGTCTTCCCGGCTAGCGGGGGGGCAGGCGGTAATGAGCAGTTCTTC. It specifies CASSVFPASGGAGGNEQFF.

The chain is built from TRBV5-1 and TRBJ1-5; a possible D gene is TRBD1 (5 bases). Trimming removed 0 bases from V and 3 bases from J, with 10 bases in between. The CDR3 length is 15 residues. Germline CDR1 SGHRS, CDR2 YFSETQ. CDR3 in amino acids: CASSLGQGINQPQHF. The CDR3 coding sequence is TGCGCCAGCAGCTTGGGGCAGGGAATCAATCAGCCCCAGCATTTT.

This clonotype turned up a few times. This chain connects TRBV24-1 to TRBJ2-1, with D unresolved. This CDR3 contains 14 residues. CDR1 and CDR2 (germline): KGHDR, SFDVKD. V lost 3 bases and J 4 bases, leaving 9 bases between the germline ends. For the CDR3, the DNA is TGTGCCACCAGTGATCTGGCCCCGTACAATGAGCAGTTCTTC. Protein sequence: CATSDLAPYNEQFF.

This clonotype was picked up a small number of times. The chain uses TRBV7-9 and TRBJ2-1; 8 nucleotides line up with TRBD2. J gave up 10 bases and V 8 bases, and 16 bases lay outside the gene matches. CDR1 is SEHNR, CDR2 FQNEAQ, per germline (reference sequence). The CDR3 has 15 residues. DNA for the CDR3: TGTGCCAGCCTGACCACCATGGGACTAGATCGCGAGCAGTTCTTC. Its translation is CASLTTMGLDREQFF.